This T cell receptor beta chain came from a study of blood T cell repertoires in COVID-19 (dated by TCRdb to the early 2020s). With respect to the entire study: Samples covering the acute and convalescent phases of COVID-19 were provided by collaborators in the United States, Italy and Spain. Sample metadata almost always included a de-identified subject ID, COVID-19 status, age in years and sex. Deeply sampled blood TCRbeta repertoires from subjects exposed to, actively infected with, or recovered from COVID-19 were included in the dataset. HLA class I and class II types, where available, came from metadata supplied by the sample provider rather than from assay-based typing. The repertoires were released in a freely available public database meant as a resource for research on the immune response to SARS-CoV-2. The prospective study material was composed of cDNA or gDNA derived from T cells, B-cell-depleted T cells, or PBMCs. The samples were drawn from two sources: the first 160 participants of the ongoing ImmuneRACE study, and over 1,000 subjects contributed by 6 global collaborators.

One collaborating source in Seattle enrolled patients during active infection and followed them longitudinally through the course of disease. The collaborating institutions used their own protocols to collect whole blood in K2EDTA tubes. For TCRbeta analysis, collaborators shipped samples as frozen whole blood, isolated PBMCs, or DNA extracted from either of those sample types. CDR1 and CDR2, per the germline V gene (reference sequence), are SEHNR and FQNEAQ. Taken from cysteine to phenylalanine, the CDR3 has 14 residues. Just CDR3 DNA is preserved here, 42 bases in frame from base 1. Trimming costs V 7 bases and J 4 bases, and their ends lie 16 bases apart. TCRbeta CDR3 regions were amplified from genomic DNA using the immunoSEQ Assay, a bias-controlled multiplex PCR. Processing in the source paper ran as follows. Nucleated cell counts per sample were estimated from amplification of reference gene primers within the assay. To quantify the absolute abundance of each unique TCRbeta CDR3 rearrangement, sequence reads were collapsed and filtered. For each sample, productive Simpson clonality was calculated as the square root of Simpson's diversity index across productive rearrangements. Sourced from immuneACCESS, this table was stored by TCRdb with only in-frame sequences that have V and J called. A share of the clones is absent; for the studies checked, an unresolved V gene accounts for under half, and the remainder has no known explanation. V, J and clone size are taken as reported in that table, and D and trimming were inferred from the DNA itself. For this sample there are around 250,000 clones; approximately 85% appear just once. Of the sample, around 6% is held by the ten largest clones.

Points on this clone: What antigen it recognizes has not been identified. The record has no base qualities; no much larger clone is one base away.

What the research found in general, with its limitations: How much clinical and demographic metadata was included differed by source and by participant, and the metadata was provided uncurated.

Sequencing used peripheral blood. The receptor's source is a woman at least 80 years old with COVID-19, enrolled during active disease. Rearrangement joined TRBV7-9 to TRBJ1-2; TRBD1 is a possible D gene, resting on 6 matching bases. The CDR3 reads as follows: CASTQEGGTYGYTF. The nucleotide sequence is TGTGCCAGCACCCAAGAGGGGGGGACCTATGGCTACACCTTC.